This TCR beta chain was sequenced during a study of T cells in Graves' hyperthyroidism and ophthalmopathy (dated by TCRdb to between 2018 and 2021). About the study as a whole: Peripheral blood samples were taken at the time of initial diagnosis, prior to any treatment. According to the paper, TCR Vbeta CDR3 sequencing was carried out on over 130 peripheral blood samples, which came from fewer than 50 ophthalmopathy, around 74 hyperthyroidism and approximately 17 progressor patients. Following sampling, methimazole starting at 30 mg daily was given to hyperthyroidism patients, and high-dose intravenous methylprednisolone was given to ophthalmopathy patients. To identify TCR V-J signatures that set the groups apart, the researchers used a discovery cohort of more than 95 patients, made up of 40 to 45 with Graves' ophthalmopathy and 55 to 65 with stable Graves' hyperthyroidism. In six Graves' hyperthyroidism patients, the study also compared T-cell repertoires from thyroid tissue with T-cell repertoires from blood. For training and testing, the 100 or so patients in the discovery cohort were randomly divided in a 7:3 ratio. Whether ophthalmopathy could be predicted prospectively was tested in an independent validation cohort made up of fewer than 20 hyperthyroidism patients plus 17 patients who later progressed to ophthalmopathy. Broad study findings and their caveats: Sample size was not statistically predetermined, and investigators were not blinded to group allocation. A 13 V-J signature model separated ophthalmopathy from stable hyperthyroidism, with 87.88% sensitivity and 81.08% specificity in cross-validation and 80%/75% in testing. In validation, the model predicted progression to ophthalmopathy a median of about 6 months before onset, with roughly 70% sensitivity and 72.22% specificity. Most expanded thyroid clonotypes (frequency above 0.001) were also found in blood, which suggests that blood repertoires may mirror thyroid immune responses.

This clonotype was seen at least ten times. Which antigen it targets is not known. The input lacks base qualities; no much larger clone sits a single base away. TCR beta CDR3 regions were amplified from RNA transcripts. The TCR CDR3 was subjected to a first round of RT-PCR using the HTBI primer set and the Qiagen OneStep RT-PCR kit. The libraries were constructed in a second round of multiplex PCR and then size-selected and purified. Paired-end sequencing of the libraries was performed with 100 bp reads on an Illumina HiSeq2000. In the original analysis: SOAPnuke was used to process the raw data, throwing out any read that contained adapters or uncalled bases, had a mean Phred below 15, or lacked an exact constant-primer or identifier match. COPE v1.2.5 was used to merge high-quality paired reads, and clonotypes were defined as unique nucleotide sequences. MiTCR v1.1 was used to align the clonotypes against IMGT TRBV, TRBD and TRBJ reference segments. Analysis was restricted to V-J combinations with a frequency above 0.0001, which covered roughly 99% of repertoires. A TCS score was defined as the ratio between F50 (clonal expansion) and ExV (chaos), using BLOSUM62-based TCRdist between CDR3 peptides within each V-J. Welch's t-statistics and random forest reduced fewer than 550 V-J features to 13, which were used in a naive Bayes classifier (R e1071). The raw public reads went through TCRdb reprocessing: fastp at Q25, MiXCR clone calling, in-frame beta chains kept. Merged by CDR3 protein, the rows form single entries marked with the most common genes and DNA. TCRdb, not the authors, supplied the V and J calls. The sample profile shows about 770,000 distinct CDR3 sequences; under 20% of them were found once. The ten largest clones capture around 15% of the sample.

Hyperthyroidism patients were aged 18 to 65 years and newly diagnosed, with disease duration of less than 2 months. Exclusion was applied to patients with uncontrolled infections, other autoimmune diseases, pregnancy or lactation. Diagnoses were based on clinical symptoms, serum thyroxine and TRAb, thyroid ultrasound and orbital computed tomography. For progressor patients, blood was drawn at the first diagnosis of hyperthyroidism, before any ophthalmopathy symptoms had appeared. PBMCs were isolated from about 9.2 ml of fresh peripheral blood by Ficoll-Paque density gradient centrifugation. Progressor patients were first diagnosed with Graves' hyperthyroidism and then developed ophthalmopathy during follow-up. Total RNA was extracted using Trizol reagent, and RNA quality was assessed on an Agilent 2100 Bioanalyzer. This TCR was recovered from a woman between 50 and 59 years old with Graves' hyperthyroidism that later progressed to Graves' ophthalmopathy. Sequenced input: blood.

Here the CDR3 is given as CSARPGAGDTDTQYF. The nucleotide sequence is given as TGCAGTGCTAGGCCCGGAGCGGGGGATACAGATACGCAGTATTTT. The chain joins TRBV20-1 to TRBJ2-3, with 8 bases aligning to TRBD2. Relative to germline, V is missing 3 bases and J is missing 3 bases, with 8 bases of the junction outside any gene match. Counted from cysteine to phenylalanine, this CDR3 has 15 amino acids. Here the CDR3 DNA is all that survives: 45 bases in frame from base 1. From the germline V gene (reference sequence), CDR1 is DFQATT and CDR2 is SNEGSKA.